These 17 T cell receptor beta chains were all obtained from the same sample, sequenced in a study of blood T cells in healthy people across ages. A J-beta primer mix and a sample-barcoded 5' primer were used in a second PCR of roughly 6 to 11 cycles. MiXCR, run by TCRdb on the 5' RACE reads, gives a single entry per CDR3 protein. This sample has hundreds of thousands of distinct CDR3 sequences, with 20% to 30% found just once. Separately, the same data were catalogued under a study of T cells of mothers and their children.

The sample consisted of blood. These receptors originate from a boy younger than 18 in good health.

This clonotype was counted between two and nine times. V and J are TRBV28 and TRBJ2-1; 7 nucleotides agree with TRBD2. Germline V gives CDR1 MDHEN, CDR2 SYDVKM. The CDR3 contains 16 residues. Trimming cost V 4 bases and J 5 bases; bases outside gene matches: 11. CDR3 in amino acids: CASSSPGVAGDNEQFF. The CDR3 nucleotides are TGTGCCAGCAGTTCCCCGGGGGTGGCGGGGGACAATGAGCAGTTCTTC.

The table lists this clonotype with a few counts. The CDR3 region has the DNA TGCAGCGCTAGCGGGAGGGCTCTAGAGACCCAGTACTTC. Translation gives CSASGRALETQYF. The chain couples TRBV29-1 to TRBJ2-5; 12 bases align to TRBD2. This CDR3 comprises 13 residues. Trimming at V came to 7 bases and at J to 4 bases, leaving 4 bases not matched to a gene. CDR1 and CDR2 (germline): SQVTM, ANQGSEA.

The chain links TRBV6-1 to TRBJ1-2; perhaps TRBD1 as D (6 bases). The CDR3 sequence is 14 residues long. Germline values: CDR1 MNHNS, CDR2 SASEGT. Between the trimmed V and J ends, which lost 1 base and 7 bases, there was a span of 13 bases. The CDR3 bases are TGTGCCAGCAGTGAAGTGTTTGGGGGCTTTGGCTACACCTTC. Its protein is CASSEVFGGFGYTF.

V usage is TRBV7-9 and J usage is TRBJ1-1; TRBD1 matches at 7 bases. V trimming: 11 bases; J trimming: 0 bases; junction bases outside the gene matches: 6. The CDR3 sequence is 13 residues long. Looked up from germline, CDR1 is SEHNR and CDR2 is FQNEAQ (reference sequence). In DNA form, the CDR3 reads TGTGCCTCAAAGGGACAGATGAACACTGAAGCTTTCTTT. It yields the protein CASKGQMNTEAFF.

V gene TRBV29-1 combines with J gene TRBJ1-1; unclear D gene. The CDR3 is 13 residues long. Germline loops: CDR1 SQVTM, CDR2 ANQGSEA. The V gene lost 4 bases and the J gene lost 0 bases, with 9 bases spanning the gap. CDR3 nucleotides: TGCAGCGTTGTGCCGGGATTGAACACTGAAGCTTTCTTT. This translates into CSVVPGLNTEAFF. The variable domain in full, with the rest retrieved from reference TRBV29-1 and TRBJ1-1, is SAVISQKPSRDICQRGTSLTIQCQVDSQVTMMFWYRQQPGQSLTLIATANQGSEATYESGFVIDKFPISRPNLTFSTLTVSNMSPEDSSIYLCSVVPGLNTEAFFGQGTRLTVV.

This sequence joins TRBV6-2 or TRBV6-3 and TRBJ2-5; D remains ambiguous. The CDR3 extends over 15 amino acids. Germline CDR1 is MNHEY and CDR2 is SVGEGT. The ends were cut back, 4 bases at V and 5 bases at J, with 17 bases in the middle. The CDR3 DNA follows: TGTGCCAGCAGTTTCGGAACAGCCGTCGTGGAGACCCAGTACTTC. Encoded protein: CASSFGTAVVETQYF.

The chain employs TRBV7-2 and TRBJ2-5, with D tentatively TRBD2 (6 bases). This CDR3 spans 13 amino acids. V gave up 5 bases and J gave up 4 bases, with 11 bases separating them. Germline V gives CDR1 SGHTA, CDR2 FQGNSA. This CDR3 reads CASSAGPAETQYF. The DNA for the CDR3 is TGTGCCAGCAGCGCGGGACCGGCAGAGACCCAGTACTTC.

The chain is built from TRBV13 and TRBJ2-2; D is unclear. The CDR3 runs 14 residues. Per the germline V gene, CDR1 is PRHDT and CDR2 is FYEKMQ (reference sequence). Deletions cut 5 bases from V and 9 bases from J, with 16 bases between. The DNA of the CDR3 is TGTGCCAGCAGCCTCGACGGCTCAAGCCGGGAGCTGTTTTTT. It translates to CASSLDGSSRELFF.

This clonotype has a handful of counts. The chain is built from TRBV24-1 and TRBJ1-2; 8 nucleotides match TRBD1. V lost 4 bases, J lost 4 bases, and 7 bases stayed unmatched. CDR1 is KGHDR and CDR2 is SFDVKD in the germline V gene. The CDR3 consists of 15 residues. In nucleotides, the CDR3 is TGTGCCACCAGTGAGCAAGGACAGGGAACCTATGGCTACACCTTC. It codes for CATSEQGQGTYGYTF.

The chain links TRBV20-1 to TRBJ2-7; TRBD2 might be the D (5 bases). This CDR3 contains 11 residues. The V gene lost 7 bases and the J gene lost 4 bases, with 11 bases spanning the gap. The germline V gene has CDR1 DFQATT and CDR2 SNEGSKA (reference sequence). CDR3 region: CSVAGEYEQYF. The CDR3 DNA reads TGCAGTGTCGCCGGGGAGTACGAGCAGTACTTC.

This clonotype was seen only a few times. The chain couples TRBV4-3 to TRBJ2-5; 9 bases are a match to TRBD1. Near its end, the DNA agrees better with TRBJ2-7, so the J call may be wrong. CDR1 and CDR2 from the germline V gene are LGHNA and YSLEER. CDR3 length: 15 amino acids. CDR3 protein: CASSQGDRDYYEQYF. The DNA for the CDR3 is TGCGCCAGCAGCCAAGGGGACAGGGACTACTACGAGCAGTACTTC.

V and J are TRBV11-3 and TRBJ2-3; D is uncertain. In germline, CDR1 is SGHNT, CDR2 YENEEA. The CDR3 has 15 amino acids. V was pared by 5 bases and J by 2 bases, with 14 bases between. The CDR3 region has the DNA TGTGCCAGCAGCCTAAGGGATTCCCACACAGATACGCAGTATTTT. Translated, it gives CASSLRDSHTDTQYF.

This clonotype showed up many times. The V call is TRBV7-6, the J call TRBJ2-1; D gene uncertain. Germline-derived CDR1 and CDR2 are SGHVS and FNYEAQ. This CDR3 is 15 amino acids long. The V and J ends lost 6 bases and 5 bases respectively, with 17 bases between them. The CDR3 DNA reads as TGTGCCAGCAGACCCGTCCTAGTCGTCCACAATGAGCAGTTCTTC. It yields the protein CASRPVLVVHNEQFF.

The sample holds a few counts of this clonotype. This chain links TRBV20-1 with TRBJ2-5, with TRBD2 matching 9 bases. V was pared by 3 bases and J by 5 bases, with 13 bases of the junction left unmatched. The CDR3 contains 16 residues. Germline V gene lookup returns CDR1 DFQATT and CDR2 SNEGSKA (reference sequence). CDR3 residues: CSARAREGPRLETQYF. In nucleotides, the CDR3 is TGCAGTGCTAGGGCGCGGGAGGGCCCTCGGTTGGAGACCCAGTACTTC.

The V and J genes are TRBV29-1 and TRBJ1-1; D ambiguous. Germline CDR1 and CDR2: SQVTM and ANQGSEA. The ends were cut back, 0 bases at V and 7 bases at J, with 12 bases in the middle. The CDR3 has 13 amino acids. CDR3 DNA sequence: TGCAGCGTTGAAGATCCGAGAATGAATGAAGCTTTCTTT. It encodes CSVEDPRMNEAFF.

The rearrangement joins TRBV29-1 to TRBJ2-1; possible D gene TRBD2, 5 bases. Germline CDR1 and CDR2: SQVTM and ANQGSEA. V was shortened by 2 bases and J by 3 bases, with 11 bases between the two germline ends. This CDR3 spans 14 amino acids. CDR3 sequence: CSVELWERYNEQFF. Written as DNA, the CDR3 is TGCAGCGTTGAACTGTGGGAGCGCTACAATGAGCAGTTCTTC.

This clonotype appeared a few times. V and J are TRBV10-3 and TRBJ2-5; 7 nucleotides match TRBD2. The J segment lost 4 bases and the V segment lost 6 bases, leaving 8 bases of the junction unmatched. Per germline, CDR1 ENHRY and CDR2 SYGVKD. The CDR3 is 14 residues long. The CDR3, as DNA: TGTGCCATCAGACCGGGATCTAGCGGAGAGACCCAGTACTTC. Translation gives CAIRPGSSGETQYF.